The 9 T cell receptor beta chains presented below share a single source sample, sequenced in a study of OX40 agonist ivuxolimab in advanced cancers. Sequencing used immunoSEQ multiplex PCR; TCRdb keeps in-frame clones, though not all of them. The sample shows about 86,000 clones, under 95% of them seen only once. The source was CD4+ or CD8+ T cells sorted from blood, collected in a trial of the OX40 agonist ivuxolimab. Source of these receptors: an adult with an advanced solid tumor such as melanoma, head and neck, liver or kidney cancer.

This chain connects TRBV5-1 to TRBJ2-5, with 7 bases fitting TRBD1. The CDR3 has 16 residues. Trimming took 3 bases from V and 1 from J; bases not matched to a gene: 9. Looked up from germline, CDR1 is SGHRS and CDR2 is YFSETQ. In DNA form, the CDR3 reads TGCGCCAGCAGCTCTAGTCCAGACAGGGTCCAAGAGACCCAGTACTTC. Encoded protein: CASSSSPDRVQETQYF.

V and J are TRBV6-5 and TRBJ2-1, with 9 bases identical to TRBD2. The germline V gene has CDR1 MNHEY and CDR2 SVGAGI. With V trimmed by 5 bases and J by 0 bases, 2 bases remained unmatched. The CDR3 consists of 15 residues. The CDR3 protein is CASSLSGSSYNEQFF. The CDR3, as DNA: TGTGCCAGCAGTCTTAGCGGGAGCTCCTACAATGAGCAGTTCTTC.

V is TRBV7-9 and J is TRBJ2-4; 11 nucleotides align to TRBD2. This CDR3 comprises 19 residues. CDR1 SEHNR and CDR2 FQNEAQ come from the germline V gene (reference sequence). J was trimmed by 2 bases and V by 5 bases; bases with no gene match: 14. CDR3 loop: CASSLIAGGIGWTKNIQYF. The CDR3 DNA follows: TGTGCCAGCAGCCTCATAGCGGGAGGGATTGGTTGGACCAAAAACATTCAGTACTTC.

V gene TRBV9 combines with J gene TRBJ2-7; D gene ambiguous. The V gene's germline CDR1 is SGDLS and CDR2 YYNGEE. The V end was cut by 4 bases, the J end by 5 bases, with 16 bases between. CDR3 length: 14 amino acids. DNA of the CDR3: TGTGCCAGCAGCTCCCCCCGACCTCCTCACGAGCAGTACTTC. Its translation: CASSSPRPPHEQYF.

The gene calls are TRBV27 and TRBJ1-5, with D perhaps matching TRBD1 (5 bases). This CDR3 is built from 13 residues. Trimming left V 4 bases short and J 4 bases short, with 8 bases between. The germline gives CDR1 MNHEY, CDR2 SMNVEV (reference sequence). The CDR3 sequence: CASSYGGNQPQHF. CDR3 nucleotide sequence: TGTGCCAGCAGTTACGGGGGGAATCAGCCCCAGCATTTT.

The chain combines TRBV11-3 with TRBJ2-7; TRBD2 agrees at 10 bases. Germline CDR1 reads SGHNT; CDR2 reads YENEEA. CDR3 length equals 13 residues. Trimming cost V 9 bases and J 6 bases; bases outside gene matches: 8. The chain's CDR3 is CASEIAGGSEQYF. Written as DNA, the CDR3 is TGTGCCAGTGAGATAGCGGGAGGCAGCGAGCAGTACTTC.

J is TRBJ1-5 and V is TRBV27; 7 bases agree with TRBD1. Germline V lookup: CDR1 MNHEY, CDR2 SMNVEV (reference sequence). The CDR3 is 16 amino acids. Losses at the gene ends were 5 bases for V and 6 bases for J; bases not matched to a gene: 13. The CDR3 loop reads CASSRVAGGSLQPQHF. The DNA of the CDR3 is TGTGCCAGCAGTCGTGTGGCAGGGGGTTCTCTTCAGCCCCAGCATTTT.

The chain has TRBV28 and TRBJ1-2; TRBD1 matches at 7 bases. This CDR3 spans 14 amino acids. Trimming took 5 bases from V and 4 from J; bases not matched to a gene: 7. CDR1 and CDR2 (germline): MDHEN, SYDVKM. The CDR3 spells CASSTYRGGYGYTF. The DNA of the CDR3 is TGTGCCAGCAGTACGTACAGGGGCGGCTATGGCTACACCTTC.

The CDR3 nucleotides read TGTGCCATCAGTGACCCCACAGATACGCAGTATTTT. This sequence encodes CAISDPTDTQYF. The chain recombines TRBV10-3 with TRBJ2-3; D gene uncertain. V was pared by 3 bases and J by 2 bases, with 3 bases between. Germline V lookup: CDR1 ENHRY, CDR2 SYGVKD. The CDR3 totals 12 residues.